This TCR beta chain was captured in a study of T cell changes during pregnancy in multiple sclerosis. This CDR3 is 12 amino acids long. The V and J ends lost 2 bases and 5 bases respectively, with 9 bases between them. CDR1 is SQVTM and CDR2 is ANQGSEA in the germline V gene. Sequenced by immunoSEQ multiplex PCR; TCRdb stores in-frame clones only, minus some. The data hold 60,000 to 80,000 clones, with roughly nine tenths observed a single time. The sequence came from a female donor with multiple sclerosis, enrolled in a pregnancy study. This sequence joins TRBV29-1 and TRBJ2-5; D gene uncertain. Source: peripheral blood, taken before pregnancy. The CDR3 reads CSVESLIETQYF. The CDR3 nucleotides are TGCAGCGTTGAATCCCTTATCGAGACCCAGTACTTC.